This record covers a single T cell receptor beta chain. This sample stems from a study of blood T cell repertoires in COVID-19. Study at large: Spain, Italy and the United States supplied samples that represented acute and convalescent COVID-19. PBMCs, B-cell-depleted T cells, or T cells provided the cDNA or gDNA that made up the material.

As handled by the study authors: Estimation of nucleated cell counts was performed using reference gene primer amplification. Repertoires were generated with immunoSEQ multiplex PCR, while TCRdb's copy carries only in-frame clones and drops some. The DNA was the basis for D and trimming; V, J and clone size are from that table. The sample includes over 200,000 clones, roughly 90% of them seen just once. The CDR3 loop spans 13 amino acids. The germline V and J ends were trimmed by 6 bases and 5 bases, with 13 bases remaining between them. Germline V gene sequence: CDR1 SGHVS, CDR2 FQNEAQ. This receptor was taken from a man aged 35-49 years with active or convalescent COVID-19. The chain has TRBV7-8 and TRBJ1-1, with a weak D call TRBD1 (5 bases). Sequenced: peripheral blood. CDR3 residues: CASSGGFATEAFF. Written as DNA, the CDR3 is TGTGCCAGCAGTGGGGGGTTTGCGACTGAAGCTTTCTTT.